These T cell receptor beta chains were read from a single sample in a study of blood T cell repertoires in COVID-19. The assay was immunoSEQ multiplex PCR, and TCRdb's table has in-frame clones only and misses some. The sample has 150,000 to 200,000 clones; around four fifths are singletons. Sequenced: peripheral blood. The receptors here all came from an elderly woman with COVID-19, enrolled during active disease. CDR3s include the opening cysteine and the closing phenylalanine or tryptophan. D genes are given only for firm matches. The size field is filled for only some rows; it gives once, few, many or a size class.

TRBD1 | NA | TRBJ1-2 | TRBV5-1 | CASSTGTGYYGYTF | TGCGCCAGCAGTACTGGGACAGGGTACTATGGCTACACCTTC
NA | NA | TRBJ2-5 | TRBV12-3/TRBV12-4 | CASSLRETQYF | TGTGCCAGCAGTTTGCGAGAGACCCAGTACTTC
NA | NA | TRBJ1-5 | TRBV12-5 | CASGLEIGSYSNQPQHF | TGTGCTAGTGGTTTGGAAATAGGGAGTTATAGCAATCAGCCCCAGCATTTT
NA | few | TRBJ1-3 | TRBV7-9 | CASSRIQHSGNTIYF | TGTGCCAGCAGCCGAATACAGCACTCTGGAAACACCATATATTTT
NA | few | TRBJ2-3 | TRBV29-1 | CSVVAVMGDTQYF | TGCAGCGTTGTTGCGGTAATGGGAGATACGCAGTATTTT
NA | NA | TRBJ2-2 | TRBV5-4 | CASSSQGNWNTGELFF | TGTGCCAGCAGCTCGCAGGGAAACTGGAACACCGGGGAGCTGTTTTTT
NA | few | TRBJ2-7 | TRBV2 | CASRKGKNYEQYF | TGTGCCAGCAGAAAGGGGAAAAACTACGAGCAGTACTTC
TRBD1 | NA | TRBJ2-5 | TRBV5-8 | CASSAGGLWETQYF | TGTGCCAGCAGCGCAGGGGGTCTGTGGGAGACCCAGTACTTC
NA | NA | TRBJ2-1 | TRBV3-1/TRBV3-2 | CASSQAGGTHNEQFF | TGTGCCAGCAGCCAAGCAGGCGGGACTCACAATGAGCAGTTCTTC
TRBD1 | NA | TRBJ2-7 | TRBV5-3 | CGDRNTDAQYF | TGCGGGGACAGAAATACGGACGCGCAGTACTTC
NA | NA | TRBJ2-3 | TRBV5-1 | CASSARTDAATDTQYF | TGCGCCAGCAGCGCCAGGACAGACGCGGCCACAGATACGCAGTATTTT
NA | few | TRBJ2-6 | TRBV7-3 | CASSLNPRGYGSGANVLTF | TGTGCCAGCAGCTTAAACCCTCGGGGGTACGGCTCTGGGGCCAACGTCCTGACTTTC
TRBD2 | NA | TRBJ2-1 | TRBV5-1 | CASSGGLEGYEQFF | TGCGCCAGCAGCGGGGGACTAGAAGGATATGAGCAGTTCTTC
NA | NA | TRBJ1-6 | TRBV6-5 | CASSAQGSVFPLHF | TGTGCCAGCAGCGCCCAGGGTAGTGTATTCCCCCTCCACTTT
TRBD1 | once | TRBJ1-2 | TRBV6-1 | CASSENGQGASYGYTF | TGTGCCAGCAGTGAAAACGGACAGGGGGCTTCCTATGGCTACACCTTC
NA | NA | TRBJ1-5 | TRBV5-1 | CASSLGQGSDQPQHF | TGCGCCAGCAGCTTGGGGCAGGGGAGCGATCAGCCCCAGCATTTT
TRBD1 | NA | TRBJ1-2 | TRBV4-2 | CASSQDGTGGNYGYTF | TGTGCCAGCAGCCAAGATGGAACAGGGGGGAACTATGGCTACACCTTC
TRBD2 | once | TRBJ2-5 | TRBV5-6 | CASSSGLAEETQYF | TGTGCCAGCAGCTCAGGACTAGCGGAAGAGACCCAGTACTTC
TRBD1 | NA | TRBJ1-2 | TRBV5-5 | CASSSITRTGIYGYTF | TGTGCCAGCAGCTCGATTACTCGGACAGGTATATATGGCTACACCTTC
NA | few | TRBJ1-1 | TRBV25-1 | CASSEYGGAEAFF | TGTGCCAGCAGTGAATATGGGGGGGCTGAAGCTTTCTTT
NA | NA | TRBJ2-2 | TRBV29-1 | CSVEDLAGSNTGELFF | TGCAGCGTTGAAGATCTGGCAGGGTCGAACACCGGGGAGCTGTTTTTT
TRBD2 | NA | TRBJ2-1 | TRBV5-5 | CASSPRHETSGRGDEQFF | TGTGCCAGCAGCCCCCGACATGAGACTAGCGGGAGAGGGGATGAGCAGTTCTTC
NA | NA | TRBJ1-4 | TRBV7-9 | CASSLEYIVF | TGTGCCAGCAGCTTAGAGTACATTGTTTTT
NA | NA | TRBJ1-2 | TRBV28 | CASSLTAVNYGYTF | TGTGCCAGCAGCCTGACGGCGGTAAACTATGGCTACACCTTC
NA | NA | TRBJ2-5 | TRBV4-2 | CASSFQGQHETQYF | TGTGCCAGCAGCTTTCAGGGGCAACACGAGACCCAGTACTTC
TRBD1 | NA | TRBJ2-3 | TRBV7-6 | CASSLVGAGQGTDTQYF | TGTGCCAGCAGCTTAGTGGGGGCGGGACAGGGAACGGATACGCAGTATTTT
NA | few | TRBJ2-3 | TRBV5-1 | CASSLISGGAGEQYF | TGCGCCAGCAGCTTGATTAGCGGTGGGGCGGGTGAGCAGTATTTT
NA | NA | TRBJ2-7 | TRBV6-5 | CASSRLGSYEQYF | TGTGCCAGCAGCCGACTAGGGTCCTACGAGCAGTACTTC
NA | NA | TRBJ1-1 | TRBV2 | CASSEGRGGLMAFF | TGTGCCAGCAGTGAGGGAAGGGGGGGGCTAATGGCTTTCTTT
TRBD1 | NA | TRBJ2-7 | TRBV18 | CASSPAETGNYEQYF | TGTGCCAGCTCACCCGCCGAGACAGGGAACTACGAGCAGTACTTC
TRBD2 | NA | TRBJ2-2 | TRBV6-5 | CASRTSGNTGELFF | TGTGCCAGCAGGACTAGCGGGAACACCGGGGAGCTGTTTTTT